The entry below describes one TCR beta chain. This record belongs to a study of blood T cell repertoires in COVID-19. In the source study's methods: Amplification of reference gene primers was used by the study to estimate nucleated cell counts. This table comes from immunoSEQ multiplex PCR, and its TCRdb copy is limited to in-frame clones, with some not included. Clonal size and the V and J genes are those of that table, whereas D and trimming came from the DNA. The sample has 190,000 or so clones; roughly 90% are singletons. The CDR3 extends over 16 amino acids. From germline, CDR1 is SGHVS and CDR2 FNYEAQ. Trimming took off 0 bases at V and 8 bases at J, with 17 bases between the two ends.

Input material: PBMCs or T cells enriched from blood (not recorded which). The sequence was collected from a woman between 18 and 29 years old who had recovered from COVID-19. The chain has TRBV7-6 and TRBJ2-1; tentatively, D is TRBD2 (5 bases). CDR3 region: CASSLALRPDFDEQFF. The CDR3 nucleotides are TGTGCCAGCAGCTTAGCGCTCAGACCGGACTTCGATGAGCAGTTCTTC. The complete variable domain, with remaining parts taken from reference TRBV7-6 and TRBJ2-1, reads GAGVSQSPRYKVTKRGQDVALRCDPISGHVSLYWYRQALGQGPEFLTYFNYEAQQDKSGLPNDRFSAERPEGSISTLTIQRTEQRDSAMYRCASSLALRPDFDEQFFGPGTRLTVL.